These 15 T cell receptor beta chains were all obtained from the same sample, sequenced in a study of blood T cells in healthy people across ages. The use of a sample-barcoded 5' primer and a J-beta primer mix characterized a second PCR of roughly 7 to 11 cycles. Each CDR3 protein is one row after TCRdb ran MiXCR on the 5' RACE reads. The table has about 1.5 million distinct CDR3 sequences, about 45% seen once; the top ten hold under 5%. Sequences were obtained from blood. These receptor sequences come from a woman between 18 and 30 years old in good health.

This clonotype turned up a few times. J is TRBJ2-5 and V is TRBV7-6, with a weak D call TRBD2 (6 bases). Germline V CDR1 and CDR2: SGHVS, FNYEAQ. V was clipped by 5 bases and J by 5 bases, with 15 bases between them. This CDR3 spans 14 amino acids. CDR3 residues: CASSPPPGVETQYF. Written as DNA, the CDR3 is TGTGCCAGCAGCCCTCCTCCGGGAGTGGAGACCCAGTACTTC.

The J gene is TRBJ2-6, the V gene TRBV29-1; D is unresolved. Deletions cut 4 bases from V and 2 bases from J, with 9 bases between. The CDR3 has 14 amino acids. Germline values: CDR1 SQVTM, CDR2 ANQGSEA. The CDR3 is CSVASRAGANVLTF. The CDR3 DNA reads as TGCAGCGTTGCCAGTCGGGCTGGGGCCAACGTCCTGACTTTC.

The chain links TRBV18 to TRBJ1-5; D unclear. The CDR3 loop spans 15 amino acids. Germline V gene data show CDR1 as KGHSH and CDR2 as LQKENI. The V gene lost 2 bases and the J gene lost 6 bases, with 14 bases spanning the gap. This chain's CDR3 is CASSPIGAGAQPQHF. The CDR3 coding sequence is TGTGCCAGCTCACCAATTGGAGCAGGTGCTCAGCCCCAGCATTTT.

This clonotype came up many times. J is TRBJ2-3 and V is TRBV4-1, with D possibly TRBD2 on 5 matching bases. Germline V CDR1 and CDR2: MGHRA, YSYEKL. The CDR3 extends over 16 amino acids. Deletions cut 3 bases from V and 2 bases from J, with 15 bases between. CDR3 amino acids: CASSQPPAATTDTQYF. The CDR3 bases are TGCGCCAGCAGCCAGCCGCCAGCGGCGACCACAGATACGCAGTATTTT.

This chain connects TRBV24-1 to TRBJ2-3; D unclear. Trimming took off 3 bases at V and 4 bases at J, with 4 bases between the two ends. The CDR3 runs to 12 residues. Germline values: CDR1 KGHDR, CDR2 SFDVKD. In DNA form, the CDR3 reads TGTGCCACCAGTGATGACCCAGATACGCAGTATTTT. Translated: CATSDDPDTQYF.

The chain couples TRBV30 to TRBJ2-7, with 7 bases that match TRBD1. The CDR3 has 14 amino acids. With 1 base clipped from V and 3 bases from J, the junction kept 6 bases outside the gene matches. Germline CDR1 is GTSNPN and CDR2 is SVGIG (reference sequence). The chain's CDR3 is CAWSESDRDYEQYF. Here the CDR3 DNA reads TGTGCCTGGAGTGAATCCGACAGGGACTACGAGCAGTACTTC.

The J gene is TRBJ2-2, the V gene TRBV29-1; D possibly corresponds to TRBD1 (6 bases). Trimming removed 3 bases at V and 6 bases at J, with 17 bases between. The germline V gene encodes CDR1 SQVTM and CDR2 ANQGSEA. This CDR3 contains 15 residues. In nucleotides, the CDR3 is TGCAGCGTTGAGCCCTCGACAGGCGGAGCCGGGGAGCTGTTTTTT. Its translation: CSVEPSTGGAGELFF.

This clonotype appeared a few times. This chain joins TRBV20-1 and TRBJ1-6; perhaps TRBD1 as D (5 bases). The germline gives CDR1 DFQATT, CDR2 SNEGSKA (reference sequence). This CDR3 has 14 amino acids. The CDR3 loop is CTTHDSWKNSPLHF. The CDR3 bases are TGCACTACCCATGACAGTTGGAAGAATTCACCCCTCCACTTT.

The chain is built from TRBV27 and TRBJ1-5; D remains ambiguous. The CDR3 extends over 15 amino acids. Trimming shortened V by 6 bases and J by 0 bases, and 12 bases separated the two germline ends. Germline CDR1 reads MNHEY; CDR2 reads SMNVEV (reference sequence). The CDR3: CASRPTLVSNQPQHF. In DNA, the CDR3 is TGTGCCAGCAGACCGACACTCGTTAGCAATCAGCCCCAGCATTTT.

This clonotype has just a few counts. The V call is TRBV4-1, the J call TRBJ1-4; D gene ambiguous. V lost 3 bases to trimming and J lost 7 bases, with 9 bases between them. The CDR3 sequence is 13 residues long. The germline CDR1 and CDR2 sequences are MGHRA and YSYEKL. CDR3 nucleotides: TGCGCCAGCAGCCACGGACTTCTTGAAAAACTGTTTTTT. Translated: CASSHGLLEKLFF.

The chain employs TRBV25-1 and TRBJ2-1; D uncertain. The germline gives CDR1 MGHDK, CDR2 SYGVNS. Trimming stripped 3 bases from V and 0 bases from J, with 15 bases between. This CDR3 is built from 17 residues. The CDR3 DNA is TGTGCCAGCAGTGACACGCCGGGCCGGAGCTCCTACAATGAGCAGTTCTTC. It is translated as CASSDTPGRSSYNEQFF. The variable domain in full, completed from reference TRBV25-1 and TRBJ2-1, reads EADIYQTPRYLVIGTGKKITLECSQTMGHDKMYWYQQDPGMELHLIHYSYGVNSTEKGDLSSESTVSRIRTEHFPLTLESARPSHTSQYLCASSDTPGRSSYNEQFFGPGTRLTVL.

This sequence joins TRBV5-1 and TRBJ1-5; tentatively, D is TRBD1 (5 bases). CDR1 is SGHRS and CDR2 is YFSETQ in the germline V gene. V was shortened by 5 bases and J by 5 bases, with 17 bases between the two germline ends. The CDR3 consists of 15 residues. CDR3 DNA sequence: TGCGCCAGCAGATCTGGACCGCGGGGGGATCAGCCCCAGCATTTT. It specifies CASRSGPRGDQPQHF. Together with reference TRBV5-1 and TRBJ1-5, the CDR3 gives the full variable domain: KAGVTQTPRYLIKTRGQQVTLSCSPISGHRSVSWYQQTPGQGLQFLFEYFSETQRNKGNFPGRFSGRQFSNSRSEMNVSTLELGDSALYLCASRSGPRGDQPQHFGDGTRLSIL.

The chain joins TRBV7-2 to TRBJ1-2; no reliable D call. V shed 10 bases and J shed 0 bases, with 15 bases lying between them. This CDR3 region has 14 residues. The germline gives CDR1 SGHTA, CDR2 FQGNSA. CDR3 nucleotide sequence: TGTGCCACACTCGGGCGGGCAACTAACTATGGCTACACCTTC. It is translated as CATLGRATNYGYTF.

For the CDR3, the DNA is TGCGCCAGCAGCGACGTCGAAAAAGAGCTGTTTTTT. This gives the protein CASSDVEKELFF. J is TRBJ2-2 and V is TRBV4-1; D not resolved. Germline CDR1 and CDR2: MGHRA and YSYEKL. The CDR3 extends over 12 amino acids. Between the trimmed V and J ends, which lost 5 bases and 11 bases, there was a span of 12 bases.

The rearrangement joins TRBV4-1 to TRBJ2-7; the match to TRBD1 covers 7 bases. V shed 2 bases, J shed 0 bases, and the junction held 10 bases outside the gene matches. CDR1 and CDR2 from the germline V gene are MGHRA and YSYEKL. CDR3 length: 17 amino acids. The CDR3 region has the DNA TGCGCCAGCAGCCAATTTGAGGGCGCAGGGGGCTCCTACGAGCAGTACTTC. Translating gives CASSQFEGAGGSYEQYF.